This T cell receptor (beta chain) was found in a study of vaccination and CD4 T cells after COVID-19. CDR1 and CDR2 (germline): SGHNT, YENEEA. V shed 5 bases and J shed 3 bases, with 13 bases lying between them. The CDR3 has 14 residues. CD4+ T cells that had been cultured provided DNA sequenced with the Oncomine TCR Beta short-read assay. From the PCR reads, TCRdb called clonotypes with MiXCR, one entry per CDR3 protein. The sample shows approximately 15,000 distinct CDR3 sequences, 55% to 75% of them seen only once. Treatment in this sample: roughly 10-day PBMC culture with coronavirus spike peptide pools or control peptides (ViraFEST assay). This clonotype was observed a handful of times. Its antigen is undetermined.

This clonotype originated in a human donor who had recovered from COVID-19. Input material: CD4+ T cells from blood, cultured in vitro. The V gene is TRBV11-3, the J gene TRBJ1-2, with D possibly matching TRBD1 (5 bases). CDR3 protein: CASSLWGTHYGYTF. CDR3 DNA sequence: TGTGCCAGCAGCCTTTGGGGGACCCACTATGGCTACACCTTC.